Below, 28 T cell receptor beta chains from the same sample are listed, as sequenced in a study of blood T cell repertoires in COVID-19. TCRdb's table, derived via immunoSEQ multiplex PCR, lists solely in-frame clones and lacks some. The sample lists a few hundred thousand clones; roughly 80% were seen once. Sequencing input: PBMCs or T cells enriched from blood (not recorded which). All receptors derive from a man in his forties who had been exposed to COVID-19.

The chain uses TRBV11-3 and TRBJ2-3, with 8 bases that match TRBD1. This CDR3 is built from 17 residues. Germline V lookup: CDR1 SGHNT, CDR2 YENEEA. V shed 1 base and J 1 base; nucleotides not matched to a gene: 7. The CDR3 loop reads CASSLALGQGGTDTQYF. Here the CDR3 DNA reads TGTGCCAGCAGCTTAGCCCTAGGACAGGGAGGCACAGATACGCAGTATTTT.

This clone was counted a single time. V gene TRBV5-6 combines with J gene TRBJ1-5, with 8 bases lining up with TRBD1. The germline V gene encodes CDR1 SGHDT and CDR2 YYEEEE. The ends lost 2 bases at V and 7 bases at J; junction bases unmatched: 8. This CDR3 has 15 residues. The CDR3 DNA sequence: TGTGCCAGCAGCTTAACACAGGGGGGCGGCCAGCCCCAGCATTTT. It is translated as CASSLTQGGGQPQHF.

V and J are TRBV21-1 and TRBJ1-2; whether TRBD1, the table's D call, matches the DNA was not checked. TRBV21-1 is reported as a pseudogene. This CDR3 region has 13 residues. The CDR3, as DNA: TGTGCCAGCACCGAACAGGGGGGCGGGGGCTACACCTTC. As protein: CASTEQGGGGYTF.

This clone was recorded only once. V usage is TRBV24-1 and J usage is TRBJ2-1; D is perhaps TRBD2 (6 bases). Germline values: CDR1 KGHDR, CDR2 SFDVKD. Trimming shortened V by 2 bases and J by 12 bases, and 13 bases separated the two germline ends. The CDR3 runs 13 residues. CDR3 sequence reads: CATSDSLRDSQFF. The CDR3 region has the DNA TGTGCCACCAGTGATTCTCTCCGGGACTCGCAGTTCTTC.

The chain joins TRBV9 to TRBJ2-1; TRBD2 might be the D (5 bases). V was pared by 3 bases and J by 9 bases, with 22 bases between. The CDR3 extends over 16 amino acids. Germline V gene sequence: CDR1 SGDLS, CDR2 YYNGEE. As DNA, the CDR3 is TGTGCCAGCAGCGGAATAACTAGTGATATAGGAGGTGAGCAGTTCTTC. This codes for CASSGITSDIGGEQFF.

This chain joins TRBV5-1 and TRBJ2-4; 10 bases fit TRBD2. The CDR3 has 16 amino acids. The V gene's germline CDR1 is SGHRS and CDR2 YFSETQ. With 6 bases clipped from V and 5 bases from J, the junction kept 11 bases outside the gene matches. The CDR3: CASTRSSGSSENIQYF. In DNA form, the CDR3 reads TGCGCCAGCACCAGATCTAGCGGGAGTTCAGAAAACATTCAGTACTTC.

The chain carries TRBV14 and TRBJ2-3; maybe TRBD2 (6 bases). The germline V gene encodes CDR1 SGHDN and CDR2 FVKESK. V lost 6 bases and J lost 2, with 15 bases in between. The CDR3 is 15 residues long. CDR3: CASRPGAGYTDTQYF. In DNA form, the CDR3 reads TGTGCCAGCAGGCCCGGGGCGGGATACACAGATACGCAGTATTTT.

This clone was recorded many times. The V gene is TRBV6-4, the J gene TRBJ2-3, with D possibly matching TRBD2 (5 bases). The CDR3 has 13 amino acids. Germline V gives CDR1 MRHNA, CDR2 SNTAGT. Trimming removed 4 bases from V and 0 bases from J, with 5 bases in between. CDR3 bases: TGTGCCAGCAGTGGCGGGAGCACAGATACGCAGTATTTT. Amino acid sequence: CASSGGSTDTQYF.

The rearrangement joins TRBV24-1 to TRBJ2-3; possible D gene TRBD1, 6 bases. The CDR3 runs 16 residues. Germline lookup yields CDR1 KGHDR and CDR2 SFDVKD. V lost 2 bases and J 3 bases, leaving 14 bases between the germline ends. CDR3 nucleotides: TGTGCCACCAGTGATTCACAGGGAGTATTAACAGATACGCAGTATTTT. This sequence encodes CATSDSQGVLTDTQYF.

The chain employs TRBV30 and TRBJ1-1; the match to TRBD1 covers 7 bases. This CDR3 contains 13 residues. V was pared by 4 bases and J by 9 bases, with 11 bases of the junction left unmatched. The germline V gene encodes CDR1 GTSNPN and CDR2 SVGIG (reference sequence). CDR3 region: CAWTLGQLGQAFF. The CDR3 nucleotides read TGTGCCTGGACCTTGGGACAGCTCGGCCAAGCTTTCTTT.

This rearrangement joins TRBV2 to TRBJ2-7; 8 positions match TRBD2. Germline V gene sequence: CDR1 SNHLY, CDR2 FYNNEI. CDR3 length: 14 amino acids. Trimming took 2 bases from V and 3 from J; bases not matched to a gene: 3. In DNA form, the CDR3 reads TGTGCCAGCAGTGAATTAGGGACTAGCTACGAGCAGTACTTC. This gives the protein CASSELGTSYEQYF.

J is TRBJ1-1 and V is TRBV18; D is possibly TRBD1 (5 bases). Trimming took off 7 bases at V and 4 bases at J, with 16 bases between the two ends. Germline assignment: CDR1 KGHSH and CDR2 LQKENI. This CDR3 is built from 14 residues. The CDR3: CASYASGLGTEAFF. The CDR3 DNA is TGTGCCAGCTACGCATCAGGGCTGGGCACTGAAGCTTTCTTT.

This sequence joins TRBV5-5 and TRBJ2-7; tentative D call: TRBD1 (6 bases). Germline CDR1 is SGHKS and CDR2 is YYEKEE (reference sequence). The CDR3 spans 15 residues. Trimming cost V 2 bases and J 3 bases, with 15 bases left between them. CDR3 protein: CASSFTGSPLYEQYF. In DNA form, the CDR3 reads TGTGCCAGCAGCTTTACAGGGAGCCCTCTCTACGAGCAGTACTTC.

The chain combines TRBV7-9 with TRBJ1-2; D call uncertain. CDR3 size: 13 residues. V shed 1 base and J shed 3 bases, with 6 bases lying between them. Germline CDR1 reads SEHNR; CDR2 reads FQNEAQ (reference sequence). DNA of the CDR3: TGTGCCAGCAGCTTAGTTGCGGACTATGGCTACACCTTC. It specifies CASSLVADYGYTF.

The chain carries TRBV5-1 and TRBJ1-6; TRBD1 matches 8 bases. This CDR3 is 14 amino acids long. After removal of 4 bases from V and 9 bases from J, the junction contained 6 bases not matched to a gene. The germline CDR1 and CDR2 sequences are SGHRS and YFSETQ. The CDR3 coding sequence is TGCGCCAGCAGCCCGGGACAGGCCGCTTCACCCCTCCACTTT. It codes for CASSPGQAASPLHF.

J is TRBJ2-2 and V is TRBV7-2; D uncertain. The CDR3 extends over 13 amino acids. With 5 bases removed from V and 7 bases from J, the gap between germline ends came to 11 bases. The germline CDR1 and CDR2 sequences are SGHTA and FQGNSA. CDR3: CASSSEWFGELFF. CDR3 nucleotides: TGTGCCAGCAGCAGTGAGTGGTTCGGGGAGCTGTTTTTT.

The gene calls are TRBV19 and TRBJ1-5, with 7 bases aligning to TRBD1. J was trimmed by 4 bases and V by 4 bases; bases with no gene match: 13. The CDR3 covers 17 residues. In germline, CDR1 is LNHDA, CDR2 SQIVND (reference sequence). CDR3 amino acids: CASSRSAGTEWNQPQHF. CDR3 coding DNA: TGTGCCAGTAGTAGATCGGCCGGGACAGAATGGAATCAGCCCCAGCATTTT.

The V gene is TRBV19, the J gene TRBJ1-2, with 10 nucleotides matching TRBD1. Germline V gene data show CDR1 as LNHDA and CDR2 as SQIVND (reference sequence). V trimming: 7 bases; J trimming: 2 bases; junction bases outside the gene matches: 4. This CDR3 has 14 amino acids. CDR3 protein: CASTPGQGNYGYTF. The CDR3 bases are TGTGCCAGTACCCCGGGACAGGGGAACTATGGCTACACCTTC.

The rearrangement links TRBV3-1 (or the pseudogene TRBV3-2) to TRBJ2-3; D call uncertain. Germline CDR1 is LGHDT and CDR2 is YNNKEL (reference sequence). Trimming stripped 3 bases from V and 2 bases from J, with 15 bases between. This CDR3 is 16 amino acids long. CDR3 DNA sequence: TGTGCCAGCAGCCAGACCGTCGAGGTTTCCACAGATACGCAGTATTTT. This codes for CASSQTVEVSTDTQYF.

The chain recombines TRBV4-1 with TRBJ2-2, with D possibly being TRBD2 (5 bases). The CDR3 has 16 residues. V was clipped by 1 base and J by 5 bases, with 14 bases between them. Germline V lookup: CDR1 MGHRA, CDR2 YSYEKL. CDR3 DNA sequence: TGCGCCAGCAGCCAAGGGGCAGGTGGAGGAACCGGGGAGCTGTTTTTT. Encoded protein: CASSQGAGGGTGELFF.

The chain is built from TRBV5-1 and TRBJ2-3; a possible D gene is TRBD1 (5 bases). This CDR3 is built from 13 residues. Germline V CDR1 and CDR2: SGHRS, YFSETQ. The germline V and J ends were trimmed by 4 bases and 6 bases, with 12 bases remaining between them. Here the CDR3 reads CASSPQGMDTQYF. CDR3 nucleotides: TGCGCCAGCAGCCCGCAGGGTATGGATACGCAGTATTTT.

The chain employs TRBV5-6 and TRBJ1-4; D is uncertain. V gave up 0 bases and J gave up 8 bases, with 11 bases separating them. Germline V gene sequence: CDR1 SGHDT, CDR2 YYEEEE. The CDR3 length is 14 residues. The CDR3 DNA sequence: TGTGCCAGCAGCTTGGGTCGGGGAGGCGAAAAACTGTTTTTT. It encodes CASSLGRGGEKLFF.

V usage is TRBV21-1 and J usage is TRBJ2-5; the table names TRBD2, a call not compared with the DNA. TRBV21-1 is labeled a pseudogene. The CDR3 runs 18 residues. The CDR3 DNA follows: TGTGCCAGCAGCAAAGAGGGGAGGACTAGCGGGAGTCACAAGACCCAGTACTTC. Amino acid sequence: CASSKEGRTSGSHKTQYF.

This rearrangement joins TRBV18 to TRBJ1-2; the D gene is possibly TRBD1 (5 bases). With 0 bases removed from V and 7 bases from J, the gap between germline ends came to 9 bases. Germline V gene lookup returns CDR1 KGHSH and CDR2 LQKENI. The CDR3 consists of 13 residues. CDR3 protein: CASSPPLQVGYTF. The CDR3 nucleotides read TGTGCCAGCTCACCACCGTTACAGGTTGGCTACACCTTC.

The chain uses TRBV6-5 and TRBJ2-5, with 9 bases identical to TRBD2. From germline, CDR1 is MNHEY and CDR2 SVGAGI. The length of the CDR3 is 14 residues. V lost 3 bases and J lost 3; bases outside the gene matches: 2. For the CDR3, the DNA is TGTGCCAGCAGTTATCTAGCGGGGAAAGAGACCCAGTACTTC. Translation: CASSYLAGKETQYF.

The V and J genes are TRBV19 and TRBJ1-1; possibly TRBD1 for D (5 bases). The CDR3 contains 13 residues. Germline values: CDR1 LNHDA, CDR2 SQIVND (reference sequence). The V end was cut by 5 bases, the J end by 0 bases, with 7 bases between. The DNA for the CDR3 is TGTGCCAGTAGTCCGGGGGTGAACACTGAAGCTTTCTTT. This gives the protein CASSPGVNTEAFF.

The chain employs TRBV12-5 and TRBJ2-7; TRBD1 agrees at 7 bases. The germline V gene has CDR1 LGHNT and CDR2 FRNRAP. The V segment lost 4 bases and the J segment 1 base; nucleotides outside the gene matches: 7. This CDR3 is 15 amino acids long. CDR3 region: CASGSSSGQSYEQYF. CDR3 coding DNA: TGTGCTAGTGGTTCCTCCTCGGGACAGTCCTACGAGCAGTACTTC. The full variable domain, its missing parts supplied by reference TRBV12-5 and TRBJ2-7, is DARVTQTPRHKVTEMGQEVTMRCQPILGHNTVFWYRQTMMQGLELLAYFRNRAPLDDSGMPKDRFSAEMPDATLATLKIQPSEPRDSAVYFCASGSSSGQSYEQYFGPGTRLTVT.

The J gene is TRBJ2-1, the V gene TRBV18; 10 nucleotides match TRBD2. The CDR3 contains 15 residues. In germline, CDR1 is KGHSH, CDR2 LQKENI. With V trimmed by 3 bases and J by 9 bases, 8 bases remained unmatched. CDR3 in DNA: TGTGCCAGCTCACCTCCGGGACTAGCGCTCGGTGAGCAGTTCTTC. It encodes CASSPPGLALGEQFF.